This T cell receptor beta chain was identified during a study of cytomegalovirus exposure and HLA in healthy donors. Study-wide findings and caveats: TCR beta sequences numbering around 15,000 were associated with HLA alleles at 0.05 false discovery rate in a later analysis.

The PCR contained 60 Vbeta and 13 Jbeta primers. Profiling relied on immunoSEQ multiplex PCR, and the TCRdb table lists in-frame clones only, not all of them. Its table lists about 140,000 clones. With regard to this clone: Antigen unknown.

The CDR3 totals 14 residues. With V trimmed by 2 bases and J by 4 bases, 5 bases remained unmatched. CDR1 and CDR2 from the germline V gene are SGHDT and YYEEEE. Sequenced: PBMCs. This sequence originates from a male donor in good health and CMV-seronegative. The V gene is TRBV5-6, the J gene TRBJ2-7, with 8 bases identical to TRBD2. CDR3 loop: CASSLAGVVYEQYF. In nucleotides, the CDR3 is TGTGCCAGCAGCTTAGCGGGGGTCGTGTACGAGCAGTACTTC.